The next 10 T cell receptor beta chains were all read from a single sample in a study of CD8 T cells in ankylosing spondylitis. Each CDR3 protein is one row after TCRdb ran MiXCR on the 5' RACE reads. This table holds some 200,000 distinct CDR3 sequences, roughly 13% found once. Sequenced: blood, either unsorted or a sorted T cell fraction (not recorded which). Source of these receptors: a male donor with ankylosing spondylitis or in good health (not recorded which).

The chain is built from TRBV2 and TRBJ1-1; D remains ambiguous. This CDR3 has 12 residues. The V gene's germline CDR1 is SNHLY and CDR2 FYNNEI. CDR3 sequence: CGMGDWDTEAFF. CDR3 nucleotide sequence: TGTGGGATGGGAGATTGGGACACTGAAGCTTTCTTT.

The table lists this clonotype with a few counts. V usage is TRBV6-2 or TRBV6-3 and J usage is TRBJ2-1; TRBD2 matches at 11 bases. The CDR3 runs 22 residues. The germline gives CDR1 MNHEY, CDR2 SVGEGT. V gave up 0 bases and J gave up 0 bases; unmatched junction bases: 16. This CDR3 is CASSYSWTSGWDIRSSYNEQFF. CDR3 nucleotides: TGTGCCAGCAGTTACTCCTGGACTAGCGGGTGGGACATCAGGAGCTCCTACAATGAGCAGTTCTTC.

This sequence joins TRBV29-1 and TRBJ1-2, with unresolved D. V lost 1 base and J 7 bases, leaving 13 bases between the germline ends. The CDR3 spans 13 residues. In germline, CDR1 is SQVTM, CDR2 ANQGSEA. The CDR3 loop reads CSVEGYGFGGYTF. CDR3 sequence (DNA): TGCAGCGTTGAAGGTTACGGGTTTGGTGGCTACACCTTC.

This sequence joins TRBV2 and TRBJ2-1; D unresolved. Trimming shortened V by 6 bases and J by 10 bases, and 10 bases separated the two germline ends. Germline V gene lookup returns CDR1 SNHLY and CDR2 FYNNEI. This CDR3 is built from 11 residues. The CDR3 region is CASRPLGEQFF. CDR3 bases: TGTGCCAGCAGACCACTGGGCGAGCAGTTCTTC.

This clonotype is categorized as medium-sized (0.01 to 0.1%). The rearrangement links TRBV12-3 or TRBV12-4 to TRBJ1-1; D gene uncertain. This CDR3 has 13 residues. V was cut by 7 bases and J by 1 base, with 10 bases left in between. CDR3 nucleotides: TGTGCCAGCACTCCCCATGGGAACACTGAAGCTTTCTTT. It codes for CASTPHGNTEAFF.

The CDR3, as DNA: TGTGCCAGCAGACCGACAGGGCCCGATAATTCACCCCTCCACTTT. Translating gives CASRPTGPDNSPLHF. The J gene is TRBJ1-6, the V gene TRBV2; the match to TRBD1 covers 7 bases. Germline-derived CDR1 and CDR2 are SNHLY and FYNNEI. Trimming at V came to 6 bases and at J to 5 bases, leaving 7 bases not matched to a gene. The CDR3 loop spans 15 amino acids.

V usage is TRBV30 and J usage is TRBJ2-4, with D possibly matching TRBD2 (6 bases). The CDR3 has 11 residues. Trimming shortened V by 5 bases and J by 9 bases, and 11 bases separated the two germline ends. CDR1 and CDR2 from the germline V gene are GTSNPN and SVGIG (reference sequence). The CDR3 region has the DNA TGTGCCTGGGGGGAGGAGGGCATTCAGTACTTC. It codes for CAWGEEGIQYF.

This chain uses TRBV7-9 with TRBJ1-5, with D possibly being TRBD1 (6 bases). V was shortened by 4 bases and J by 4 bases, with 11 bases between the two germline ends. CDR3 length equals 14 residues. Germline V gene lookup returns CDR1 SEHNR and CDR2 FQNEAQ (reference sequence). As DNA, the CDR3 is TGTGCCAGCAGCTCACAGGGAATGAATCAGCCCCAGCATTTT. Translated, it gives CASSSQGMNQPQHF.

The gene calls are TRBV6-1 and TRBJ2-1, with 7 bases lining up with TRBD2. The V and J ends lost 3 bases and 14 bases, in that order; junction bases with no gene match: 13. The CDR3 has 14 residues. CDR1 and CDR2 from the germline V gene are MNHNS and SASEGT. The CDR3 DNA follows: TGTGCCAGCAGTGAGGAAGGGGACTATGTACTGGAGTTCTTC. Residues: CASSEEGDYVLEFF.

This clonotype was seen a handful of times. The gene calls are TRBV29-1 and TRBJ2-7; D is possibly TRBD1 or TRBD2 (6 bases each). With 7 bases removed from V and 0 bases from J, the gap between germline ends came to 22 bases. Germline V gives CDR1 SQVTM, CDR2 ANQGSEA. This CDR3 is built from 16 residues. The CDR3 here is CSASGDSGVISYEQYF. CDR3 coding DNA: TGCAGCGCTTCAGGGGACTCGGGAGTAATCTCCTACGAGCAGTACTTC.